Listed here are 5 T cell receptor beta chains from one sample, sequenced in a study of T cell repertoires in cytomegalovirus infection. TCRdb re-called the reads with MiXCR, one entry per CDR3 protein. The sample has around 490,000 distinct CDR3 sequences, about a quarter seen once. Sequencing used PBMCs. These receptors all come from a human donor in good health (CMV status not recorded). Some clones in this sample may be carry-over from other donors' samples.

A few counts support this clonotype. V and J are TRBV7-2 and TRBJ2-5, with 7 bases matching TRBD2. With V trimmed by 2 bases and J by 4 bases, 10 bases remained unmatched. Germline V lookup: CDR1 SGHTA, CDR2 FQGNSA. The CDR3 has 16 amino acids. The CDR3 loop reads CASSLRWEGPRETQYF. DNA for the CDR3: TGTGCCAGCAGCTTACGGTGGGAGGGCCCGAGAGAGACCCAGTACTTC.

A few counts support this clonotype. The chain uses TRBV7-2 and TRBJ2-1; D is unclear. The CDR3 sequence is 14 residues long. Germline CDR1 and CDR2: SGHTA and FQGNSA. V lost 1 base and J lost 5, with 9 bases in between. The CDR3 reads CASSLGSPNNEQFF. CDR3 DNA sequence: TGTGCCAGCAGCTTAGGGAGCCCCAACAATGAGCAGTTCTTC.

The chain is built from TRBV19 and TRBJ2-3; 8 nucleotides agree with TRBD2. Trimming removed 6 bases from V and 5 bases from J; junction bases left unmatched: 10. CDR1 and CDR2 from the germline V gene are LNHDA and SQIVND (reference sequence). This CDR3 spans 15 amino acids. The CDR3 nucleotides read TGTGCCAGTAGGGCCCTAACTAGCGGTAAAGATACGCAGTATTTT. Amino acid sequence: CASRALTSGKDTQYF.

The rearrangement links TRBV7-2 to TRBJ2-3; 7 bases fit TRBD2. Germline V gives CDR1 SGHTA, CDR2 FQGNSA. V lost 1 base and J lost 0; bases outside the gene matches: 10. The CDR3 totals 18 residues. CDR3 loop: CASSLGTGRSSSTDTQYF. DNA of the CDR3: TGTGCCAGCAGCTTAGGCACCGGGAGGAGTTCTAGCACAGATACGCAGTATTTT.

The chain recombines TRBV29-1 with TRBJ1-4; the match to TRBD1 covers 9 bases. Trimming removed 5 bases from V and 8 bases from J; junction bases left unmatched: 6. Germline CDR1 reads SQVTM; CDR2 reads ANQGSEA. The CDR3 covers 13 residues. The CDR3 loop reads CSVRDRVKEKLFF. In DNA, the CDR3 is TGCAGCGTTCGGGACAGGGTGAAAGAAAAACTGTTTTTT.